This T cell receptor beta chain was observed in a study of early T cells in non-severe SARS-CoV-2 infection. About the study: Sequencing input comprised bulk RNA from unsorted whole blood; chain pairing was not available.

The TCR library protocol was used to attach unique molecular identifiers. These identifiers were attached to individual cDNA molecules. TCRdb independently ran MiXCR on the 5' RACE reads; one entry per CDR3 protein. Altogether 50,000 or so distinct CDR3 sequences are present, approximately 12% being singletons, with the ten largest covering about 9.7%. The CDR3 extends over 16 amino acids. Looked up from germline, CDR1 is SGHAT and CDR2 is FQNNGV. The V segment lost 2 bases and the J segment 1 base; nucleotides outside the gene matches: 6. The chain employs TRBV11-2 and TRBJ2-3; 7 bases line up with TRBD2. Material for sequencing was whole blood. The sequence was collected from an adult who was a healthcare worker with PCR-confirmed SARS-CoV-2 infection or an uninfected control (not recorded which). CDR3: CASSLWEGKRTDTQYF. CDR3 coding DNA: TGTGCCAGCAGCTTATGGGAGGGCAAGCGCACAGATACGCAGTATTTT.